The 2 T cell receptor beta chains listed next were all sequenced from one sample in a study of post-analysis software for immune sequencing data (dated by TCRdb to 2015 to 2017). Study-level results and caveats: Patients showed significantly higher frequencies than controls for a handful of TRBV segments, among them TRBV5-6, TRBV5-1 and TRBV20-1.

Antigens of these TCRs are unknown. Receptor amplification or capture employed PCR. This sample was sequenced with an Illumina HiSeq 2500. To reduce PCR and sequencing biases, unique molecular identifiers were built into the TCR beta cDNA libraries. TCRdb redid the processing of the public reads, applying fastp at Q25 and MiXCR, and retained in-frame beta chains. Each entry is one CDR3 protein sequence, shown with its most common DNA and genes. Here the sample has 250,000 to 300,000 distinct CDR3 sequences; around 34% occur a single time. The ten largest clones take up 4% to 6% of the sample. Sequencing used blood. The receptors shown here come from a girl aged 5-17 years with multiple sclerosis.

This clonotype was seen a few times. This rearrangement joins TRBV1 to TRBJ2-7; the table's D call of TRBD1 was not tested on the DNA. TRBV1 constitutes a pseudogene. The CDR3 contains 16 residues. CDR3 nucleotides: TGCACCAGCAGCCAGGGCCAGGGGGAGGGCAACGGCGAGCAGTACTTC. It encodes CTSSQGQGEGNGEQYF.

V and J are TRBV5-5 and TRBJ2-5; unclear D gene. The J call is doubtful: the DNA matches TRBJ2-7 better. Germline CDR1 is SGHKS and CDR2 is YYEKEE (reference sequence). CDR3 length: 11 amino acids. CDR3: CASSFMGEQYF. The DNA for the CDR3 is TGTGCCAGCAGCTTTATGGGCGAGCAGTACTTC.